This T cell receptor beta chain derives from a study of blood T cell repertoires in COVID-19. Looking at the study overall: Both acute and convalescent COVID-19 samples were obtained from the United States, Italy and Spain.

From germline, CDR1 is SQVTM and CDR2 ANQGSEA. The CDR3 has 13 residues. Between the trimmed V and J ends, which lost 6 bases and 3 bases, there was a span of 14 bases. The table lists this clone with a count of one. The protocol was immunoSEQ multiplex PCR, while the TCRdb copy is restricted to in-frame clones and leaves out a portion. The table records 350,000 or so clones, roughly 90% of them present only once. The sample taken for sequencing was PBMCs or T cells enriched from blood (not recorded which). The chain is built from TRBV29-1 and TRBJ2-5; D gene uncertain. The sequence was obtained from a woman aged 25 to 39 who had been exposed to COVID-19. The CDR3, as DNA: TGCAGCGTAGTACGGAGCGTGAAAGAGACCCAGTACTTC. Translated, it gives CSVVRSVKETQYF.